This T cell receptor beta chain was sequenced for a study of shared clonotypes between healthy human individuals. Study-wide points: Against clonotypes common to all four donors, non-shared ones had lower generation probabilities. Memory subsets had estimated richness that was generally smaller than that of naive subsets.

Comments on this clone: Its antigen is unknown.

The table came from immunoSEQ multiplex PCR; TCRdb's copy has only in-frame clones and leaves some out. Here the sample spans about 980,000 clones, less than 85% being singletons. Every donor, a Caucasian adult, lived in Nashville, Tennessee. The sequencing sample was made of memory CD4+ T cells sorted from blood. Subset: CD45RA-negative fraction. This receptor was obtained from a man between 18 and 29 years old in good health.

This CDR3 is CASNTPGFGTGELFF. The CDR3 DNA follows: TGTGCCAGCAACACCCCAGGGTTCGGCACCGGGGAGCTGTTTTTT. V usage is TRBV19 and J usage is TRBJ2-2, with a weak D call TRBD1 (5 bases). The germline CDR1 and CDR2 sequences are LNHDA and SQIVND (reference sequence). The V gene lost 9 bases and the J gene lost 4 bases, with 18 bases spanning the gap. This CDR3 region has 15 residues. The full variable domain, with the rest looked up from reference TRBV19 and TRBJ2-2, is DGGITQSPKYLFRKEGQNVTLSCEQNLNHDAMYWYRQDPGQGLRLIYYSQIVNDFQKGDIAEGYSVSREKKESFPLTVTSAQKNPTAFYLCASNTPGFGTGELFFGEGSRLTVL.